This T cell receptor beta chain was observed in a study of human T cells and chemical hapten exposure. Whole-study results and caveats: DPC sensitization left the count of TCRs above 1 in 1000 unchanged.

What the library attached to individual cDNA molecules were unique molecular identifiers. TCRdb independently ran MiXCR on the RACE reads; one entry per CDR3 protein. The sample has approximately 320,000 distinct CDR3 sequences, approximately 5.8% seen once. This clonotype was seen repeatedly, ten times or more. Antigen unknown. This sample's time point: pre-sensitization, week 0. Treatment given: therapeutic diphenylcyclopropenone sensitization with weekly scalp DPC. From germline, CDR1 is SGHDN and CDR2 FVKESK. V lost 0 bases and J lost 4, with 17 bases in between. CDR3 length: 17 residues. This receptor was identified in a young woman with alopecia areata. Some clones in this sample may be carry-over from other donors' samples. The gene calls are TRBV14 and TRBJ2-3; maybe TRBD1 (6 bases). The sequencing used whole blood, collected in connection with sensitization to the hapten diphenylcyclopropenone (DPC). CDR3 region: CASSQESAGASPDTQYF. The CDR3 DNA is TGTGCCAGCAGCCAAGAGTCGGCAGGGGCCTCCCCAGATACGCAGTATTTT.